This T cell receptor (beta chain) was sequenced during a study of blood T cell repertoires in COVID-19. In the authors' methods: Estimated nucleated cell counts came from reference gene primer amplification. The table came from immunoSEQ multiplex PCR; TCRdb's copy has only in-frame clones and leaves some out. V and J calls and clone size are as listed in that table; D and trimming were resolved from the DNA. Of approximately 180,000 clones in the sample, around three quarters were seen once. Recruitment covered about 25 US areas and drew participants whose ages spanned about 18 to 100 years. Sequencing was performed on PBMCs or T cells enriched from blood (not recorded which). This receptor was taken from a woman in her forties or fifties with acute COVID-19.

CDR3 in amino acids: CASTGDRGVRAKNIQYF. CDR3 bases: TGTGCCAGCACTGGGGACAGGGGCGTACGAGCCAAAAACATTCAGTACTTC. The chain joins TRBV2 to TRBJ2-4; 10 bases align to TRBD1. This CDR3 region has 17 residues. CDR1 is SNHLY, CDR2 FYNNEI, per germline. V was clipped by 7 bases and J by 0 bases; unmatched bases: 9.